Described below is a single T cell receptor (beta chain) sequence and its context. No antigen is known for it. Time point noted: cycle 4 day 1 (C4D1), after five to seven weeks of nivolumab. After autologous stem cell transplantation all patients relapsed, and prior brentuximab vedotin exposure differed between cohorts. The sample is drawn from a study of PD-1 blockade in classical Hodgkin lymphoma. The method was immunoSEQ multiplex PCR; TCRdb's version includes in-frame clones alone and lacks a portion of them. The table shows tens of thousands of clones, with around 74% occurring only once. Germline V lookup: CDR1 MNHEY, CDR2 SMNVEV (reference sequence). The CDR3 contains 14 residues. J was trimmed by 5 bases and V by 10 bases; bases with no gene match: 8. Whole-study findings and limits: Patients with a complete response exhibited baseline diversity comparable to newly diagnosed patients. CD4+ TCR diversity climbed significantly by C4D1, unlike CD8+ TCR diversity. Patients who began taking nivolumab under 1 year after ASCT were left out. A reduction in baseline TCR diversity was reportedly seen in newly diagnosed patients relative to healthy donors.

This TCR was sampled from a human donor with classical Hodgkin lymphoma. V and J are TRBV27 and TRBJ1-2; 12 bases align to TRBD1. The sample was peripheral blood mononuclear cells (PBMCs), taken before the fourth cycle of nivolumab. The DNA of the CDR3 is TGTGCCACCGGGACAGGGGGCAAGGGGTATGGCTACACCTTC. Its translation is CATGTGGKGYGYTF.